Below, 26 T cell receptor beta chains from the same sample are listed, as sequenced in a study of blood T cell repertoires in COVID-19. Measured with immunoSEQ multiplex PCR; TCRdb has only the in-frame clones, and not every one. Here the sample spans 250,000 to 300,000 clones, 88% being singletons. The sample comprised peripheral blood. The receptors were sampled from a woman aged 25 to 39 with COVID-19, enrolled during active disease.

The rearrangement joins TRBV9 to TRBJ1-3; possibly TRBD1 for D (5 bases). The CDR3 loop spans 14 amino acids. Trimming left V 4 bases short and J 0 bases short, with 8 bases between. CDR1 is SGDLS, CDR2 YYNGEE, per germline. Here the CDR3 reads CASSSGLSGNTIYF. The DNA of the CDR3 is TGTGCCAGCAGCTCGGGACTCTCTGGAAACACCATATATTTT.

The chain has TRBV5-1 and TRBJ2-2; weak D call: TRBD2 (5 bases). The CDR3 spans 15 residues. CDR1 is SGHRS, CDR2 YFSETQ, per germline. V lost 0 bases and J 5 bases, leaving 11 bases between the germline ends. The CDR3 spells CASSLVLDPTGELFF. In nucleotides, the CDR3 is TGCGCCAGCAGCTTGGTACTAGATCCTACCGGGGAGCTGTTTTTT.

The CDR3 reads CASSLDPGNEKLFF. In DNA, the CDR3 is TGCGCCAGCAGCTTGGATCCCGGGAATGAAAAACTGTTTTTT. The rearrangement uses TRBV5-1 and TRBJ1-4; D call uncertain. The CDR3 length is 14 residues. The germline V gene has CDR1 SGHRS and CDR2 YFSETQ. Trimming shortened V by 0 bases and J by 5 bases, and 8 bases separated the two germline ends. Full variable domain (missing parts from reference TRBV5-1 and TRBJ1-4): KAGVTQTPRYLIKTRGQQVTLSCSPISGHRSVSWYQQTPGQGLQFLFEYFSETQRNKGNFPGRFSGRQFSNSRSEMNVSTLELGDSALYLCASSLDPGNEKLFFGSGTQLSVL.

This clone was detected only a few times. The V and J genes are TRBV2 and TRBJ1-4; D remains ambiguous. Trimming took 0 bases from V and 4 from J, leaving 12 bases between them. CDR1 and CDR2 from the germline V gene are SNHLY and FYNNEI. CDR3 length: 16 residues. CDR3 residues: CASSEARSKHNEKLFF. The CDR3 DNA sequence: TGTGCCAGCAGTGAAGCGAGGAGCAAACATAATGAAAAACTGTTTTTT.

V usage is TRBV7-2 and J usage is TRBJ2-7; 7 bases match TRBD1. The germline CDR1 and CDR2 sequences are SGHTA and FQGNSA. CDR3 length: 15 residues. The ends lost 1 base at V and 3 bases at J; junction bases unmatched: 6. The CDR3 DNA sequence: TGTGCCAGCAGCTTAGAACAGGGGACCTTCTACGAGCAGTACTTC. Encoded protein: CASSLEQGTFYEQYF.

The sample holds one count of this clone. The chain links TRBV18 to TRBJ2-2; possible D gene TRBD1, 5 bases. The CDR3 consists of 17 residues. The V gene's germline CDR1 is KGHSH and CDR2 LQKENI. V was cut by 1 base and J by 0 bases, with 12 bases left in between. The CDR3 sequence: CASSPRVGQANTGELFF. The CDR3 nucleotides are TGTGCCAGCTCACCACGGGTCGGACAAGCGAACACCGGGGAGCTGTTTTTT.

The CDR3 protein is CASSLALDPQETQYF. DNA of the CDR3: TGTGCCAGCAGCTTGGCCCTAGACCCCCAAGAGACCCAGTACTTC. This chain joins TRBV5-5 and TRBJ2-5; D is uncertain. CDR3 size: 15 residues. V dropped 0 bases and J dropped 1 base, with 10 bases sitting between them. Germline-derived CDR1 and CDR2 are SGHKS and YYEKEE (reference sequence).

CDR3 sequence: CSTIQGHGYTF. Written as DNA, the CDR3 is TGCAGTACGATACAGGGCCATGGCTACACCTTC. The chain is built from TRBV20-1 and TRBJ1-2; a weak D match, TRBD1 (6 bases). Germline CDR1 DFQATT, CDR2 SNEGSKA (reference sequence). The CDR3 has 11 amino acids. The V and J ends lost 8 bases and 6 bases respectively, with 13 bases between them.

This sequence joins TRBV2 and TRBJ2-5, with TRBD2 identical over 12 bases. The CDR3 runs to 17 residues. The V segment lost 9 bases and the J segment 2 bases; nucleotides outside the gene matches: 13. The germline CDR1 and CDR2 sequences are SNHLY and FYNNEI. The CDR3 sequence: CASRRFGTSGSQETQYF. Written as DNA, the CDR3 is TGTGCCAGTCGACGGTTCGGGACTAGCGGGTCACAAGAGACCCAGTACTTC.

J is TRBJ2-5 and V is TRBV30; no definite D call. Germline CDR1 GTSNPN, CDR2 SVGIG (reference sequence). Trimming shortened V by 4 bases and J by 1 base, and 7 bases separated the two germline ends. This CDR3 comprises 12 residues. The CDR3 region is CAWNSGQETQYF. CDR3 coding DNA: TGTGCCTGGAATAGTGGCCAAGAGACCCAGTACTTC.

V is TRBV29-1 and J is TRBJ2-7, with TRBD1 matching 11 bases. CDR3 length: 14 amino acids. CDR1 and CDR2 (germline): SQVTM, ANQGSEA. The J segment lost 6 bases and the V segment lost 4 bases, leaving 8 bases of the junction unmatched. DNA of the CDR3: TGCAGCGTTGTAATTTCCGGGACAGGGGGCGAGCAGTACTTC. This gives the protein CSVVISGTGGEQYF.

V gene TRBV6-6 combines with J gene TRBJ1-3, with D maybe TRBD1 (5 bases). Trimming stripped 2 bases from V and 4 bases from J, with 9 bases between. Looked up from germline, CDR1 is MNHNY and CDR2 is SVGAGI (reference sequence). This CDR3 has 14 amino acids. The CDR3 is CASSYGGYGNTIYF. The CDR3 nucleotides are TGTGCCAGCAGTTACGGGGGGTACGGAAACACCATATATTTT.

In DNA, the CDR3 is TGTGCCAGTGTCGGGTTGATGAACACTGAAGCTTTCTTT. Protein sequence: CASVGLMNTEAFF. The V gene is TRBV19, the J gene TRBJ1-1; D is unclear. The CDR3 is 13 residues long. Germline V gene data show CDR1 as LNHDA and CDR2 as SQIVND (reference sequence). V lost 8 bases and J lost 0, with 10 bases in between.

V gene TRBV18 combines with J gene TRBJ2-7, with 10 bases lining up with TRBD2. Germline-derived CDR1 and CDR2 are KGHSH and LQKENI. The CDR3 has 15 residues. V gave up 3 bases and J gave up 4 bases; unmatched junction bases: 6. The CDR3: CASSPPLAGAYEQYF. CDR3 nucleotides: TGTGCCAGCTCACCGCCGCTAGCGGGAGCATACGAGCAGTACTTC.

DNA for the CDR3: TGTGCCAGCAGCCTTGGAGTCAGGGAAGACGAGCAGTACTTC. Its translation is CASSLGVREDEQYF. The chain employs TRBV11-2 and TRBJ2-7; D perhaps matches TRBD1 (5 bases). The CDR3 is made up of 14 amino acids. V was shortened by 5 bases and J by 5 bases, with 16 bases between the two germline ends. Germline values: CDR1 SGHAT, CDR2 FQNNGV.

This clone was recorded a few times. The CDR3 DNA is TGTGCCGGTTACAGGAAACTGTTTTTT. Translation: CAGYRKLFF. The J gene is TRBJ1-4, the V gene TRBV7-3; TRBD1 might be the D (5 bases). This CDR3 has 9 amino acids. Trimming shortened V by 11 bases and J by 11 bases, and 9 bases separated the two germline ends. The germline V gene encodes CDR1 SGHTA and CDR2 FQGTGA. Based on the CDR3 plus reference TRBV7-3 and TRBJ1-4, the full variable domain is GAGVSQTPSNKVTEKGKYVELRCDPISGHTALYWYRQSLGQGPEFLIYFQGTGAADDSGLPNDRFFAVRPEGSVSTLKIQRTERGDSAVYLCAGYRKLFFGSGTQLSVL.

The rearrangement uses TRBV7-2 and TRBJ2-1, with no clear D. V was pared by 5 bases and J by 9 bases, with 11 bases between. This CDR3 has 12 residues. Per the germline V gene, CDR1 is SGHTA and CDR2 is FQGNSA. CDR3 in amino acids: CASSLSLGEQFF. The CDR3 DNA is TGTGCCAGCAGCCTTAGCCTCGGTGAGCAGTTCTTC.

This rearrangement joins TRBV7-9 to TRBJ2-1; no reliable D call. Trimming stripped 5 bases from V and 2 bases from J, with 7 bases between. The CDR3 length is 13 residues. From germline, CDR1 is SEHNR and CDR2 FQNEAQ (reference sequence). CDR3 bases: TGTGCCAGCAGCCCACATCCCTACAATGAGCAGTTCTTC. Protein: CASSPHPYNEQFF.

The chain has TRBV3-1 (or the pseudogene TRBV3-2) and TRBJ1-1; the match to TRBD1 covers 8 bases. This CDR3 comprises 16 residues. Germline V CDR1 and CDR2: LGHDT, YNNKEL (reference sequence). The ends lost 3 bases at V and 2 bases at J; junction bases unmatched: 8. CDR3 coding DNA: TGTGCCAGCAGCCAGAATCCGGGACAGGTAAACACTGAAGCTTTCTTT. Its protein product is CASSQNPGQVNTEAFF.

The V gene is TRBV12-3 or TRBV12-4, the J gene TRBJ1-1; D is unresolved. V was pared by 3 bases and J by 5 bases, with 10 bases between. This CDR3 region has 13 residues. CDR3 residues: CASSFISRTEAFF. CDR3 in DNA: TGTGCCAGCAGTTTCATAAGCAGGACTGAAGCTTTCTTT.

This chain links TRBV10-3 with TRBJ1-5, with TRBD1 as a possible D gene (5 bases). Germline V lookup: CDR1 ENHRY, CDR2 SYGVKD. With 8 bases removed from V and 3 bases from J, the gap between germline ends came to 11 bases. The CDR3 covers 13 residues. The CDR3 DNA is TGTGCCATCGGGGCAAACCTCAATCAGCCCCAGCATTTT. Translating gives CAIGANLNQPQHF.

This chain links TRBV27 with TRBJ2-1; 7 positions match TRBD2. From germline, CDR1 is MNHEY and CDR2 SMNVEV (reference sequence). The CDR3 length is 16 residues. The trim removed 2 bases at V and 4 bases at J, leaving 8 bases unmatched. This CDR3 reads CASSLLTGGSYNEQFF. CDR3 sequence (DNA): TGTGCCAGCAGTTTACTTACGGGAGGATCGTACAATGAGCAGTTCTTC.

As to this clone: One end of the junction does not line up with germline, which may come from a read error. The V and J genes are TRBV19 and TRBJ1-5, with 10 positions matching TRBD1. Germline CDR1 LNHDA, CDR2 SQIVND (reference sequence). The CDR3 is 17 residues long. CDR3 DNA: TGTGCCTGTAGGCCGGGACAGGGGACCTATAGCAATCAGCCCCAGCTTTTT. Translating gives CACRPGQGTYSNQPQLF.

The chain carries TRBV15 and TRBJ1-4; 9 bases map to TRBD1. Unmatched junction bases numbered 10, after V lost 0 bases and J lost 8 bases. The CDR3 is 17 amino acids. Germline assignment: CDR1 LNHNV and CDR2 YYDKDF (reference sequence). CDR3 in amino acids: CATSRDLGDREEEKLFF. The CDR3 coding sequence is TGTGCCACCAGCAGAGATCTAGGGGACAGGGAGGAGGAAAAACTGTTTTTT.

Here the CDR3 reads CAYVSGSGNTIYF. CDR3 coding DNA: TGTGCCTACGTCAGTGGCTCTGGAAACACCATATATTTT. The chain links TRBV30 to TRBJ1-3; D unclear. The V end lost 7 bases, the J end lost 0 bases, and 10 bases lay between the germline ends. The CDR3 has 13 amino acids. Germline lookup yields CDR1 GTSNPN and CDR2 SVGIG (reference sequence).

The rearrangement links TRBV9 to TRBJ2-7; TRBD2 matches at 8 bases. V shed 6 bases, J shed 6 bases, and the junction held 8 bases outside the gene matches. The CDR3 is 13 amino acids. Germline CDR1 reads SGDLS; CDR2 reads YYNGEE. CDR3 sequence: CASNSAGDSEQYF. The CDR3 DNA sequence: TGTGCCAGCAACTCAGCGGGAGACAGCGAGCAGTACTTC.